This passage covers 18 T cell receptor beta chains from one sample sequenced in a study of blood T cell repertoires in COVID-19. The protocol was immunoSEQ multiplex PCR, while the TCRdb copy is restricted to in-frame clones and leaves out a portion. Altogether approximately 260,000 clones are present, approximately 89% being singletons, with the ten largest covering approximately 5%. Sequencing was performed on peripheral blood. These receptors all stem from a woman between 40 and 55 years old who had recovered from COVID-19.

This chain connects TRBV12-5 to TRBJ1-1, with 7 bases lining up with TRBD1. The CDR3 length is 14 residues. After removal of 6 bases from V and 6 bases from J, the junction contained 10 bases not matched to a gene. The germline V gene encodes CDR1 LGHNT and CDR2 FRNRAP. CDR3 sequence: CASGMGTVGPEAFF. In nucleotides, the CDR3 is TGTGCTAGTGGGATGGGGACAGTCGGACCTGAAGCTTTCTTT.

The chain is built from TRBV7-2 and TRBJ1-2, with D tentatively TRBD1 (6 bases). Germline V lookup: CDR1 SGHTA, CDR2 FQGNSA. V dropped 5 bases and J dropped 4 bases, with 11 bases sitting between them. This CDR3 is built from 13 residues. The CDR3 loop is CASSQGGFYGYTF. The CDR3 DNA sequence: TGTGCCAGCAGCCAAGGGGGATTCTATGGCTACACCTTC.

The CDR3 sequence is CSATTPETAFF. The CDR3 DNA reads as TGCAGTGCTACCACGCCGGAGACAGCTTTCTTT. The chain uses TRBV20-1 and TRBJ1-1; no definite D call. Germline assignment: CDR1 DFQATT and CDR2 SNEGSKA (reference sequence). V was shortened by 4 bases and J by 10 bases, with 13 bases between the two germline ends. The CDR3 runs to 11 residues.

The chain carries TRBV19 and TRBJ2-1; 8 bases map to TRBD2. This CDR3 has 13 amino acids. The trim removed 6 bases at V and 7 bases at J, leaving 5 bases unmatched. CDR1 and CDR2 (germline): LNHDA, SQIVND (reference sequence). The DNA of the CDR3 is TGTGCCAGTAGCACTAGCGGAAGGAATGAGCAGTTCTTC. Translating it yields CASSTSGRNEQFF.

The rearrangement links TRBV3-1 (or the pseudogene TRBV3-2) to TRBJ2-7; 9 positions agree with TRBD2. The germline gives CDR1 LGHDT, CDR2 YNNKEL (reference sequence). The trim removed 0 bases at V and 7 bases at J, leaving 19 bases unmatched. This CDR3 is built from 19 residues. For the CDR3, the DNA is TGTGCCAGCAGCCAAGATATCCCGACTAGCGGCAGGGCGGTGTGGGAGCAGTACGTC. Its translation is CASSQDIPTSGRAVWEQYV.

This clone was picked up one time. The genes are TRBV6-6 and TRBJ2-5; D unclear. The CDR3 is 14 residues long. Germline V gene data show CDR1 as MNHNY and CDR2 as SVGAGI (reference sequence). V lost 6 bases and J 0 bases, leaving 11 bases between the germline ends. CDR3: CASSPNFDQETQYF. CDR3 sequence (DNA): TGTGCCAGCAGCCCTAATTTTGACCAAGAGACCCAGTACTTC.

This clone occurred once. CDR3 sequence: CASSYSPDRDYGYTF. The CDR3 DNA reads as TGTGCCAGCAGCTACTCCCCAGACAGGGACTATGGCTACACCTTC. The chain couples TRBV7-9 to TRBJ1-2, with 7 bases lining up with TRBD1. CDR1 is SEHNR, CDR2 FQNEAQ, per germline (reference sequence). The CDR3 has 15 amino acids. Losses at the gene ends were 4 bases for V and 3 bases for J; bases not matched to a gene: 8.

The V call is TRBV9, the J call TRBJ1-6, with TRBD1 as a possible D gene (5 bases). CDR1 is SGDLS, CDR2 YYNGEE, per germline. With 0 bases removed from V and 3 bases from J, the gap between germline ends came to 7 bases. The CDR3 loop spans 15 amino acids. The CDR3 sequence: CASSVDTGYNSPLHF. In DNA, the CDR3 is TGTGCCAGCAGCGTAGATACAGGCTATAATTCACCCCTCCACTTT.

The chain has TRBV28 and TRBJ1-2; 9 bases line up with TRBD1. The V segment lost 2 bases and the J segment 5 bases; nucleotides outside the gene matches: 0. CDR1 is MDHEN and CDR2 is SYDVKM in the germline V gene. The CDR3 has 13 amino acids. CDR3 region: CASSLGTGYGYTF. CDR3 sequence (DNA): TGTGCCAGCAGTTTAGGGACAGGGTATGGCTACACCTTC.

The chain links TRBV20-1 to TRBJ2-7; the D gene is possibly TRBD2 (6 bases). The CDR3 is made up of 13 amino acids. Deletions cut 3 bases from V and 2 bases from J, with 11 bases between. Germline CDR1 and CDR2: DFQATT and SNEGSKA (reference sequence). CDR3 residues: CSASGGEPYEQYF. In nucleotides, the CDR3 is TGCAGTGCTAGTGGCGGGGAGCCCTACGAGCAGTACTTC.

The chain has TRBV5-4 and TRBJ2-3; 11 bases are a match to TRBD1. The length of the CDR3 is 14 residues. The ends lost 4 bases at V and 5 bases at J; junction bases unmatched: 3. Germline-derived CDR1 and CDR2 are SGHNT and YYREEE (reference sequence). For the CDR3, the DNA is TGTGCCAGCAGCCGCGGGACAGGGGGAGATACGCAGTATTTT. Translated, it gives CASSRGTGGDTQYF. Based on the CDR3 plus reference TRBV5-4 and TRBJ2-3, the full variable domain is ETGVTQSPTHLIKTRGQQVTLRCSSQSGHNTVSWYQQALGQGPQFIFQYYREEENGRGNFPPRFSGLQFPNYSSELNVNALELDDSALYLCASSRGTGGDTQYFGPGTRLTVL.

The CDR3 loop reads CASRRGDATNEKLFF. The CDR3 DNA reads as TGTGCCAGTAGAAGAGGAGACGCAACTAATGAAAAACTGTTTTTT. This chain uses TRBV19 with TRBJ1-4; no definite D call. This CDR3 is 15 amino acids long. Germline loops: CDR1 LNHDA, CDR2 SQIVND (reference sequence). Trimming shortened V by 6 bases and J by 0 bases, and 11 bases separated the two germline ends. Based on the CDR3 plus reference TRBV19 and TRBJ1-4, the full variable domain is DGGITQSPKYLFRKEGQNVTLSCEQNLNHDAMYWYRQDPGQGLRLIYYSQIVNDFQKGDIAEGYSVSREKKESFPLTVTSAQKNPTAFYLCASRRGDATNEKLFFGSGTQLSVL.

The chain uses TRBV27 and TRBJ1-1; a possible D gene is TRBD1 (6 bases). The V end lost 2 bases, the J end lost 1 base, and 14 bases lay between the germline ends. Germline CDR1 and CDR2: MNHEY and SMNVEV (reference sequence). The length of the CDR3 is 16 residues. This CDR3 reads CASSLRGGHRNTEAFF. The CDR3 nucleotides are TGTGCCAGCAGTTTACGGGGGGGGCATCGGAACACTGAAGCTTTCTTT.

This sequence joins TRBV19 and TRBJ1-1; 8 bases map to TRBD1. Losses at the gene ends were 3 bases for V and 1 base for J; bases not matched to a gene: 7. Germline-derived CDR1 and CDR2 are LNHDA and SQIVND (reference sequence). This CDR3 has 16 amino acids. CDR3 region: CASSIRSGGPNTEAFF. In DNA form, the CDR3 reads TGTGCCAGTAGTATCCGATCAGGGGGCCCGAACACTGAAGCTTTCTTT.

The CDR3 DNA follows: TGTGCCAGCAGCCCACTAGCGGGTTACGAGCAGTACTTC. Translating gives CASSPLAGYEQYF. The chain couples TRBV6-5 to TRBJ2-7; 9 nucleotides line up with TRBD2. The CDR3 covers 13 residues. V was pared by 6 bases and J by 4 bases, with 4 bases of the junction left unmatched. CDR1 and CDR2 from the germline V gene are MNHEY and SVGAGI.

The chain couples TRBV5-4 to TRBJ1-2; 7 nucleotides align to TRBD1. The V gene end was trimmed by 0 bases and the J gene end by 3 bases; junction bases not matched to a gene: 5. The CDR3 runs to 15 residues. Germline V CDR1 and CDR2: SGHNT, YYREEE (reference sequence). The CDR3 DNA is TGTGCCAGCAGCTTGGGAAAGGGGGCTTACTATGGCTACACCTTC. This encodes CASSLGKGAYYGYTF.

V usage is TRBV11-3 and J usage is TRBJ2-7; tentative D call: TRBD1 (5 bases). Germline CDR1 reads SGHNT; CDR2 reads YENEEA. V was shortened by 3 bases and J by 5 bases, with 14 bases between the two germline ends. The CDR3 loop spans 14 amino acids. CDR3 amino acids: CASSLRPGSHEQYF. The CDR3 bases are TGTGCCAGCAGCTTGAGGCCAGGGTCCCACGAGCAGTACTTC.

The chain carries TRBV5-6 and TRBJ2-2; weak D call: TRBD1 (7 bases). The V gene lost 3 bases and the J gene lost 10 bases, with 19 bases spanning the gap. This CDR3 comprises 15 residues. Germline loops: CDR1 SGHDT, CDR2 YYEEEE. CDR3 coding DNA: TGTGCCAGCAGCTCGGGGGCAGGGGGGTACCCGGAGCTGTTTTTT. This sequence encodes CASSSGAGGYPELFF.